The sample holds a few counts of the clone carrying this T cell receptor (beta chain). Its target is unknown. One entry per CDR3 protein results from TCRdb running MiXCR on the multiplex PCR reads. The sample has around 300 distinct CDR3 sequences; approximately 17% are singletons. Regarding the study as a whole: The TCR gene usage of tumor memory CD4+ T cells clustered together with blood and lymph node memory CD4+ cells and with lymph node naive CD4+ cells. Tumor-infiltrating Treg TCR alpha and beta sequences overlapped most with tumor naive CD4+ T cells, then blood naive.

The sequence derives from a female donor with breast cancer. The sequencing input was memory CD4+ T cells sorted from blood. Subset defined: memory CD4+ T cells, CD4+CD45RO+CD25-.

The DNA for the CDR3 is TGTGCCAGCAGTTCGGTAGGGGACCGATATGGCTACACCTTC. Translating gives CASSSVGDRYGYTF. This sequence joins TRBV12-3 or TRBV12-4 and TRBJ1-2; the D gene is possibly TRBD1 (5 bases). V gave up 4 bases and J gave up 5 bases, with 14 bases separating them. The CDR3 has 14 residues.